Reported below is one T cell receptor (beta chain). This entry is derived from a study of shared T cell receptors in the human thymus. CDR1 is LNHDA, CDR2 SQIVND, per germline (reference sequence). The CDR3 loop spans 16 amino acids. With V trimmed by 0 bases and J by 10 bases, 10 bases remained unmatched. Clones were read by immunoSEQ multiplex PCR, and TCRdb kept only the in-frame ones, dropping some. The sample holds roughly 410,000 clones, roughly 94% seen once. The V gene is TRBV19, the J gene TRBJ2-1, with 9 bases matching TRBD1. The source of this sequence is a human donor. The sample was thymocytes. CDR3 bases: TGTGCCAGTAGTATAGAGTCCCCGGACAGGGGTTGGGAGCAGTTCTTC. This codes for CASSIESPDRGWEQFF. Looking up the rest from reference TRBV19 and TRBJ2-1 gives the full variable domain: DGGITQSPKYLFRKEGQNVTLSCEQNLNHDAMYWYRQDPGQGLRLIYYSQIVNDFQKGDIAEGYSVSREKKESFPLTVTSAQKNPTAFYLCASSIESPDRGWEQFFGPGTRLTVL.